These 5 T cell receptor beta chains were sequenced from one sample in a study of CD8+ T cells in alopecia areata (dated by TCRdb to the late 2010s). The time point label for this specimen denotes: baseline before oral tofacitinib. Receptor amplification or capture employed the immunoSEQ multiplex PCR assay. RNA was extracted from all samples and reverse transcribed into cDNA, which served as template for TCR sequencing. Held by TCRdb, this immuneACCESS table contains in-frame sequences only and omits some clones. Under half of the omission traces to an unresolved V gene where checked; the cause of the rest is unknown. This sample is represented by some 130,000 clones; about 49% of them were singletons. Clones ranked in the top ten supply about 17% of the sample. Sample: CD8+ T cells sorted from blood, taken at week 0. These TCRs come from a human donor with alopecia areata.

This clone was picked up a small number of times. The gene calls are TRBV5-1 and TRBJ2-1, with TRBD1 identical over 7 bases. Trimming cost V 0 bases and J 5 bases; bases outside gene matches: 5. Germline loops: CDR1 SGHRS, CDR2 YFSETQ. The CDR3 length is 15 residues. In nucleotides, the CDR3 is TGCGCCAGCAGCTTGGTTACAGGGGAAGACAATGAGCAGTTCTTC. Translation: CASSLVTGEDNEQFF.

The chain is built from TRBV30 and TRBJ1-2; 7 bases map to TRBD1. The CDR3 loop spans 13 amino acids. Germline CDR1 GTSNPN, CDR2 SVGIG (reference sequence). V lost 0 bases to trimming and J lost 8 bases; unmatched junction nucleotides: 6. CDR3 coding DNA: TGTGCCTGGAGTGTACGAGGGGGCCGGGGCTACACCTTC. This translates into CAWSVRGGRGYTF. The full variable domain, completed using reference TRBV30 and TRBJ1-2, is SQTIHQWPATLVQPVGSPLSLECTVEGTSNPNLYWYRQAAGRGLQLLFYSVGIGQISSEVPQNLSASRPQDRQFILSSKKLLLSDSGFYLCAWSVRGGRGYTFGSGTRLTVV.

The chain recombines TRBV30 with TRBJ1-2; D not certain. Looked up from germline, CDR1 is GTSNPN and CDR2 is SVGIG (reference sequence). Trimming left V 4 bases short and J 8 bases short, with 14 bases between. This CDR3 comprises 12 residues. CDR3 residues: CAWIFPGGGYTF. The CDR3 DNA sequence: TGTGCCTGGATTTTTCCGGGTGGAGGCTACACCTTC.

About this clone: This sample includes further DNA sequences coding for the same CDR3. The chain uses TRBV30 and TRBJ2-7; D may be TRBD1 (6 bases). There are 11 residues in the CDR3. Between the trimmed V and J ends, which lost 5 bases and 4 bases, there was a span of 9 bases. Germline CDR1 and CDR2: GTSNPN and SVGIG (reference sequence). CDR3 nucleotide sequence: TGTGCCTGGTCACAGGGTTACGAGCAGTACTTC. Translation: CAWSQGYEQYF.

This clone was recorded a few times. The chain has TRBV27 and TRBJ1-1; D is unresolved. Germline CDR1 is MNHEY and CDR2 is SMNVEV (reference sequence). The CDR3 totals 12 residues. Trimming pared 6 bases from V and 1 base from J, leaving 6 bases between. The CDR3 loop reads CASRHRNTEAFF. The DNA of the CDR3 is TGTGCCAGCAGACACCGGAACACTGAAGCTTTCTTT.